The clone carrying this T cell receptor (beta chain) appeared a few times. As yet, its antigen is unknown. The PCR employed 60 Vbeta primers together with 13 Jbeta primers. TCRdb's copy holds only in-frame clones and misses some; the assay was immunoSEQ multiplex PCR. The table includes 95,000 to 150,000 clones, about 10% detected once. The sample belongs to a study of cytomegalovirus exposure and HLA in healthy donors. Whole-study results and caveats: With later analysis, a missense DCLRE1C variant became linked to TCR beta V- and J-gene trimming.

Between the trimmed V and J ends, which lost 0 bases and 5 bases, there was a span of 12 bases. CDR1 and CDR2 from the germline V gene are MNHEY and SVGAGI. The CDR3 has 15 amino acids. J is TRBJ2-3 and V is TRBV6-5, with D possibly being TRBD2 (6 bases). The specimen sequenced was PBMCs. The source of this sequence is a woman under 30 in good health and CMV-seropositive. CDR3 protein: CASSYSSGSVDTQYF. CDR3 sequence (DNA): TGTGCCAGCAGTTACTCGTCCGGGAGTGTAGATACGCAGTATTTT.